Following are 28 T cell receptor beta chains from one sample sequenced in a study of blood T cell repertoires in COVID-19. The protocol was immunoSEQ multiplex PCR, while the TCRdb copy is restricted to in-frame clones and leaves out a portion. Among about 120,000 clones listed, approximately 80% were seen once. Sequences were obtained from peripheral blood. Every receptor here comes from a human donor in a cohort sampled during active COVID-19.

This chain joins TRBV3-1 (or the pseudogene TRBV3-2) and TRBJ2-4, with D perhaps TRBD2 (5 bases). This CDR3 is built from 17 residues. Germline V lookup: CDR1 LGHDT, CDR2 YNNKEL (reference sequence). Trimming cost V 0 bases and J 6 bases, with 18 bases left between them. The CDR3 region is CASSQDGGSVFPNIQYF. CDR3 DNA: TGTGCCAGCAGCCAAGACGGCGGGTCAGTCTTCCCAAACATTCAGTACTTC.

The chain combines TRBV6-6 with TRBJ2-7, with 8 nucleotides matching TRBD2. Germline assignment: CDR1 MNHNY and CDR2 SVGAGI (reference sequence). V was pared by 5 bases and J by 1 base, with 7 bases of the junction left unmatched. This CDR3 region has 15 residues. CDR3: CASSRGGLGSYEQYF. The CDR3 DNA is TGTGCCAGCAGTCGGGGGGGTTTGGGTTCCTACGAGCAGTACTTC.

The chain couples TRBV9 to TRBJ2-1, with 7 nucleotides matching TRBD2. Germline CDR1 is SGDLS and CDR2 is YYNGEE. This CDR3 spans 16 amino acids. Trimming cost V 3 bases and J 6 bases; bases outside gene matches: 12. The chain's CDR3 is CASSEGGGAMGNEQFF. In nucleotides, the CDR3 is TGTGCCAGCAGCGAGGGCGGGGGAGCCATGGGCAATGAGCAGTTCTTC.

The CDR3 DNA reads TGTGCCAGCAGTTTATCGCCACTAGCGGCAGAGCAGTTCTTC. Encoded protein: CASSLSPLAAEQFF. V usage is TRBV27 and J usage is TRBJ2-1, with 8 bases identical to TRBD2. V lost 0 bases and J lost 10; bases outside the gene matches: 5. The germline gives CDR1 MNHEY, CDR2 SMNVEV (reference sequence). The CDR3 sequence is 14 residues long.

This CDR3 is CAISEGGNEQFF. CDR3 in DNA: TGTGCCATCAGCGAGGGGGGGAATGAGCAGTTCTTC. The chain joins TRBV10-3 to TRBJ2-1, with a weak D call TRBD2 (7 bases). V was clipped by 6 bases and J by 7 bases, with 10 bases between them. Germline values: CDR1 ENHRY, CDR2 SYGVKD. The CDR3 consists of 12 residues.

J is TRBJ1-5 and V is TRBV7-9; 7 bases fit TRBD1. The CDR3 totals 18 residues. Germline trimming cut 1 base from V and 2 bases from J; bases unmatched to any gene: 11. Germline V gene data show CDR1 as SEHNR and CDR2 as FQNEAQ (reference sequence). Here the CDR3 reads CASSLGTGVPRGNQPQHF. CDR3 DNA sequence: TGTGCCAGCAGCTTAGGAACAGGGGTCCCTCGTGGCAATCAGCCCCAGCATTTT. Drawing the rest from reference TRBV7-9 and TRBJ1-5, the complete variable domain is DTGVSQNPRHKITKRGQNVTFRCDPISEHNRLYWYRQTLGQGPEFLTYFQNEAQLEKSRLLSDRFSAERPKGSFSTLEIQRTEQGDSAMYLCASSLGTGVPRGNQPQHFGDGTRLSIL.

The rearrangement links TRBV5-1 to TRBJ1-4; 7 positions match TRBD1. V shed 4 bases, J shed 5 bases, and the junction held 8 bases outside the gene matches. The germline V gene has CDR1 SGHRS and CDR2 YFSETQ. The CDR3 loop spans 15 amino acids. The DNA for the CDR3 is TGCGCCAGCAGCATTTCGGGACAGCGGAATGAAAAACTGTTTTTT. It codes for CASSISGQRNEKLFF.

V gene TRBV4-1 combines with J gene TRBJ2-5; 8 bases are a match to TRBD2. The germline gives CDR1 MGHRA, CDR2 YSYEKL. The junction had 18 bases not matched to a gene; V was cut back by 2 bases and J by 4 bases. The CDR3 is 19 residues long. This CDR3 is CASSQRELAEIKGGETQYF. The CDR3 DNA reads TGCGCCAGCAGCCAAAGGGAACTAGCGGAAATAAAAGGAGGAGAGACCCAGTACTTC.

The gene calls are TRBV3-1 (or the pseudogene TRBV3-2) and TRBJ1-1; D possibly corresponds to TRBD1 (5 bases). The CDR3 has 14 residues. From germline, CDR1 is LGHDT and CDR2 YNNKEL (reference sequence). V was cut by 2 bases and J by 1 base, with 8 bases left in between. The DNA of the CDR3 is TGTGCCAGCAGCCAAATTACAGGGAACACTGAAGCTTTCTTT. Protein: CASSQITGNTEAFF.

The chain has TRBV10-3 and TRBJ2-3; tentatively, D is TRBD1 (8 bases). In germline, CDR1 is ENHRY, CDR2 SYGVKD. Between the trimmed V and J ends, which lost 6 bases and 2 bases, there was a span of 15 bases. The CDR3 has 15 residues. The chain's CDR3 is CAISLQGGSTDTQYF. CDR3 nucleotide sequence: TGTGCCATCAGCTTACAGGGGGGGTCCACAGATACGCAGTATTTT.

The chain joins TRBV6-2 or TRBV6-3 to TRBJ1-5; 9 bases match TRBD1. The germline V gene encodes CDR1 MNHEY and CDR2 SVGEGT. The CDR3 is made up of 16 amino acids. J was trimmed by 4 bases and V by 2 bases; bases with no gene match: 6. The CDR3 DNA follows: TGTGCCAGCAGTTACGGGACAGGGAGGCGAAATCAGCCCCAGCATTTT. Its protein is CASSYGTGRRNQPQHF.

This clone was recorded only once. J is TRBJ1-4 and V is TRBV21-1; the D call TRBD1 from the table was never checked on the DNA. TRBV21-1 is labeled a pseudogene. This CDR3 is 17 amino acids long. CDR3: CASSKNPAGYPNEKLFF. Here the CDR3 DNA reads TGTGCCAGCAGCAAAAATCCGGCAGGGTATCCTAATGAAAAACTGTTTTTT.

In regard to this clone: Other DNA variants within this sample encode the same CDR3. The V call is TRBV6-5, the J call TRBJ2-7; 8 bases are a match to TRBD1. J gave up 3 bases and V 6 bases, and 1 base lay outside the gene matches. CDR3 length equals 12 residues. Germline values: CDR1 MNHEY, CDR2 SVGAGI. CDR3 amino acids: CASRGTGYEQYF. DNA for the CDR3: TGTGCCAGCAGGGGGACAGGCTACGAGCAGTACTTC.

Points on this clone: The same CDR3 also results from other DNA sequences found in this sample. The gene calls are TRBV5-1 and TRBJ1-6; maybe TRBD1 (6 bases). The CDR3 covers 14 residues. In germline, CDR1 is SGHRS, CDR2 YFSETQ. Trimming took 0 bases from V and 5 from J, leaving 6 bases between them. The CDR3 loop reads CASSLGQDNSPLHF. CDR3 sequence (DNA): TGCGCCAGCAGCTTGGGACAGGATAATTCACCCCTCCACTTT.

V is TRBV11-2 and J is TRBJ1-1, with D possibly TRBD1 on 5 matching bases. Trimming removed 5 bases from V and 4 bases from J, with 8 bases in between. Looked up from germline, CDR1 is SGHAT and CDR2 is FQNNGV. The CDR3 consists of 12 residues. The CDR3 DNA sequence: TGTGCCAGCAGCCCCGGGGGCACTGAAGCTTTCTTT. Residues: CASSPGGTEAFF.

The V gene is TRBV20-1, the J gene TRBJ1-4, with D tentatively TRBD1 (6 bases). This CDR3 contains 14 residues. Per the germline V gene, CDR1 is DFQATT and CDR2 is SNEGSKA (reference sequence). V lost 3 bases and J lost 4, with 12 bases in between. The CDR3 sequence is CSASPDSRNEKLFF. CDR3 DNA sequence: TGCAGTGCTAGTCCGGACAGTCGTAATGAAAAACTGTTTTTT.

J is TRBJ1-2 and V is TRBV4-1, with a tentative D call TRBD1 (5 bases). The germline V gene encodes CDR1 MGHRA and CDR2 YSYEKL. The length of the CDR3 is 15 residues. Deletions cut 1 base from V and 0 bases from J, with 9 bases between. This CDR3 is CASSQVTDTNYGYTF. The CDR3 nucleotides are TGCGCCAGCAGCCAAGTGACAGATACTAACTATGGCTACACCTTC.

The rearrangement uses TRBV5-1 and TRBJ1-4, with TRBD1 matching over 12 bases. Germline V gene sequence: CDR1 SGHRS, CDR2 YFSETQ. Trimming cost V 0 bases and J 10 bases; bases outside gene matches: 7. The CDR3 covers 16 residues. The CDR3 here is CASSLAPGTGGLKLFF. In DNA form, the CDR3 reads TGCGCCAGCAGCTTGGCCCCCGGGACAGGGGGCCTAAAACTGTTTTTT.

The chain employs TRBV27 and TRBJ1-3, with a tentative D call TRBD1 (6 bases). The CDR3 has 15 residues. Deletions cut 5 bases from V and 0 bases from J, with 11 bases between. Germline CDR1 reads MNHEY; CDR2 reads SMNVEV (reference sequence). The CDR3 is CASSLQGHSGNTIYF. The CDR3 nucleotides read TGTGCCAGCAGTCTGCAGGGACACTCTGGAAACACCATATATTTT.

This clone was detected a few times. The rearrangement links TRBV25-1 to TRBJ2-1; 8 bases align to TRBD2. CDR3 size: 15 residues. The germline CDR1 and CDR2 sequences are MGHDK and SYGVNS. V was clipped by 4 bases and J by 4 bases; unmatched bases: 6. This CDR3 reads CASSGGRGEYNEQFF. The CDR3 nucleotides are TGTGCCAGCAGTGGTGGGCGGGGGGAGTACAATGAGCAGTTCTTC.

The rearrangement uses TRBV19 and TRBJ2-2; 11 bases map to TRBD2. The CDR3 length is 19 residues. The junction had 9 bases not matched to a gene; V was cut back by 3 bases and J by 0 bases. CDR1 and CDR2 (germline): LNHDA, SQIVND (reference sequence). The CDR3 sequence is CASSMGVRLAGTNTGELFF. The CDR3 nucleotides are TGTGCCAGTAGTATGGGCGTACGACTAGCGGGAACGAACACCGGGGAGCTGTTTTTT.

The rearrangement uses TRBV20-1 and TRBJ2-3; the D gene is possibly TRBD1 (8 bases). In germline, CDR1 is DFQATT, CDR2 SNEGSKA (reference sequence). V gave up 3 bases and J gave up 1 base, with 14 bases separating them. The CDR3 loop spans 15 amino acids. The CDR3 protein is CSASATGGGTDTQYF. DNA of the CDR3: TGCAGTGCTAGTGCCACAGGGGGGGGCACAGATACGCAGTATTTT.

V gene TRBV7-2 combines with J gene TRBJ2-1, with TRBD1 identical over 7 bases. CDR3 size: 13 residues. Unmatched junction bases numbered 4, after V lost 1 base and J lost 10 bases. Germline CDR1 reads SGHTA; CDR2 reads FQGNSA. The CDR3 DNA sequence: TGTGCCAGCAGCTTAGAGGGGGCGCGGGAGCAGTTCTTC. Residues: CASSLEGAREQFF.

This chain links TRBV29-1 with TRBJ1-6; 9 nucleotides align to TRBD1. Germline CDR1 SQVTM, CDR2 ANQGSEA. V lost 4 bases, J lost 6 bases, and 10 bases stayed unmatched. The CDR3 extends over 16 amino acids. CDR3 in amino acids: CSVGIRGTGPNSPLHF. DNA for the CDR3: TGCAGCGTTGGGATAAGGGGGACAGGGCCTAATTCACCCCTCCACTTT.

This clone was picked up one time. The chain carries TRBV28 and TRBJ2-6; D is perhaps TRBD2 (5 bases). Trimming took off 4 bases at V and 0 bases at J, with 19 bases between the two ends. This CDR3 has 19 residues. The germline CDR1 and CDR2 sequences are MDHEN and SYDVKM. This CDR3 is CASSWRAAAISSGANVLTF. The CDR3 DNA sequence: TGTGCCAGCAGTTGGAGAGCGGCAGCCATTTCCTCTGGGGCCAACGTCCTGACTTTC.

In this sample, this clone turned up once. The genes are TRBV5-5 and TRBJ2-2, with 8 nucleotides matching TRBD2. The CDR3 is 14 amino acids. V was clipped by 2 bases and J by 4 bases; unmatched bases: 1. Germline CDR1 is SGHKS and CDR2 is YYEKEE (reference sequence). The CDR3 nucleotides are TGTGCCAGCAGCTTTGCGGGGGGCACCGGGGAGCTGTTTTTT. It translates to CASSFAGGTGELFF. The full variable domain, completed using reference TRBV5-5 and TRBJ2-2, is DAGVTQSPTHLIKTRGQQVTLRCSPISGHKSVSWYQQVLGQGPQFIFQYYEKEERGRGNFPDRFSARQFPNYSSELNVNALLLGDSALYLCASSFAGGTGELFFGEGSRLTVL.

The CDR3 loop reads CASRAGFAGTDTQYF. The CDR3 nucleotides are TGTGCCAGCAGGGCAGGGTTCGCGGGCACAGATACGCAGTATTTT. The chain links TRBV2 to TRBJ2-3; tentative D call: TRBD1 (5 bases). CDR3 length equals 15 residues. The germline gives CDR1 SNHLY, CDR2 FYNNEI. Trimming pared 6 bases from V and 1 base from J, leaving 14 bases between.

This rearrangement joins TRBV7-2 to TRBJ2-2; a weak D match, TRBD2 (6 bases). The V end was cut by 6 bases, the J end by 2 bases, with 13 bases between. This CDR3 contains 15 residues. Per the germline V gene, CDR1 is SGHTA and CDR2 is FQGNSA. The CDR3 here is CASRQDYPNTGELFF. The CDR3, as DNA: TGTGCCAGCAGGCAGGACTACCCAAACACCGGGGAGCTGTTTTTT.